This T cell receptor beta chain was captured by sequencing in a study of blood T cell repertoires in COVID-19. Study at large: The United States, Italy and Spain supplied acute and convalescent COVID-19 samples. Nucleic acid was either cDNA or gDNA, and it came from T cells, B-cell-depleted T cells, or PBMCs.

The germline V and J ends were trimmed by 4 bases and 0 bases, with 10 bases remaining between them. The CDR3 runs to 15 residues. Germline CDR1 and CDR2: SGDLS and YYNGEE. Assignment of participants to cohorts was predicated upon participant-reported clinical history. Sequencing used immunoSEQ multiplex PCR; TCRdb keeps in-frame clones, though not all of them. In the table there are roughly 250,000 clones, around 88% of which are singletons. The rearrangement uses TRBV9 and TRBJ1-4; D unresolved. The sequenced material came from PBMCs or T cells enriched from blood (not recorded which). The sequence was collected from a woman between 40 and 55 years old with acute COVID-19. CDR3 coding DNA: TGTGCCAGCAGCCCACAGATGGCAACTAATGAAAAACTGTTTTTT. This gives the protein CASSPQMATNEKLFF.